This T cell receptor (beta chain) was sequenced for a study of OX40 agonist ivuxolimab in advanced cancers. V was clipped by 4 bases and J by 5 bases, with 11 bases between them. CDR3 length: 13 residues. From germline, CDR1 is SGDLS and CDR2 YYNGEE. A remark on this clone: Its antigen is as yet unknown.

Study-level points and caveats: Clonal expansion was among the lowest in partial responders at 0.1-3.0 mg/kg, especially CD8+.

Libraries were prepared by immunoSEQ multiplex PCR; TCRdb keeps only in-frame clonotypes and omits some of them. The data contain approximately 67,000 clones, approximately 81% of them singletons. This clonotype was obtained from an adult with an advanced solid tumor such as melanoma, head and neck, liver or kidney cancer. Sequenced here: CD4+ or CD8+ T cells sorted from blood, sampled in a trial of the OX40 agonist ivuxolimab. The chain links TRBV9 to TRBJ2-3; D remains unclear. As DNA, the CDR3 is TGTGCCAGCAGCTTAACAGCAGGAGATACGCAGTATTTT. This sequence encodes CASSLTAGDTQYF.